Below, 30 T cell receptor beta chains from the same sample are listed, as sequenced in a study of PD-L1 blockade in urothelial cancer. Only in-frame clones appear in the TCRdb table, and some are missing; sequencing was by immunoSEQ multiplex PCR. The sample contains about 38,000 clones, 75% to 95% of which appear only once. Here the sequenced sample was PBMCs, taken around atezolizumab (anti-PD-L1) treatment. The receptors come from an older man with urothelial cancer.

V is TRBV10-2 and J is TRBJ2-7, with 7 bases that match TRBD2. The CDR3 loop spans 14 amino acids. Germline lookup yields CDR1 WSHSY and CDR2 SAAADI. The junction had 2 bases not matched to a gene; V was cut back by 2 bases and J by 1 base. The CDR3 reads CASSEPGGSYEQYF. In DNA, the CDR3 is TGCGCCAGCAGTGAGCCGGGGGGTTCCTACGAGCAGTACTTC.

In this sample, this clone turned up once. The J gene is TRBJ1-3, the V gene TRBV9; D ambiguous. The CDR3 runs 15 residues. Trimming removed 4 bases at V and 1 base at J, with 12 bases between. Looked up from germline, CDR1 is SGDLS and CDR2 is YYNGEE. This CDR3 reads CASSPPGFSGNTIYF. As DNA, the CDR3 is TGTGCCAGCAGCCCCCCCGGGTTTTCTGGAAACACCATATATTTT.

The chain uses TRBV7-8 and TRBJ1-3; D possibly corresponds to TRBD1 (6 bases). V was cut by 8 bases and J by 1 base, with 12 bases left in between. Germline CDR1 SGHVS, CDR2 FQNEAQ. The CDR3 is made up of 14 amino acids. CDR3 nucleotides: TGTGCCAGCGCGCCTAGGGGGTCTGGAAACACCATATATTTT. The encoded protein is CASAPRGSGNTIYF.

The V call is TRBV5-5, the J call TRBJ1-3; 10 bases are a match to TRBD1. The CDR3 extends over 17 amino acids. With V trimmed by 2 bases and J by 5 bases, 10 bases remained unmatched. From germline, CDR1 is SGHKS and CDR2 YYEKEE (reference sequence). Written as DNA, the CDR3 is TGTGCCAGCAGCTTTGGCATATGGGACAGGGGAAGAAACACCATATATTTT. It specifies CASSFGIWDRGRNTIYF.

The chain links TRBV28 to TRBJ2-7; 8 nucleotides agree with TRBD2. Trimming cost V 5 bases and J 8 bases; bases outside gene matches: 8. Germline lookup yields CDR1 MDHEN and CDR2 SYDVKM. The CDR3 loop spans 13 amino acids. The CDR3 spells CASSPRGGQKQYF. The CDR3 DNA reads TGTGCCAGCAGTCCTCGCGGGGGGCAAAAGCAGTACTTC.

The CDR3 is CASSPQGTEAFF. The CDR3 DNA sequence: TGTGCCAGCAGCCCCCAGGGCACTGAAGCTTTCTTT. The V call is TRBV6-5, the J call TRBJ1-1; D possibly corresponds to TRBD1 (5 bases). The CDR3 contains 12 residues. V was trimmed by 6 bases and J by 4 bases, leaving 9 bases between them. The germline V gene has CDR1 MNHEY and CDR2 SVGAGI.

This chain uses TRBV5-4 with TRBJ2-7; 11 bases match TRBD2. The CDR3 totals 16 residues. CDR1 SGHNT and CDR2 YYREEE come from the germline V gene (reference sequence). V lost 1 base and J lost 1; bases outside the gene matches: 4. CDR3: CASSLRGTSGSYEQYF. CDR3 bases: TGTGCCAGCAGCTTGCGAGGGACTAGCGGATCCTACGAGCAGTACTTC.

The chain recombines TRBV4-1 with TRBJ2-5, with 9 bases that match TRBD2. There are 16 residues in the CDR3. V gave up 1 base and J gave up 5 bases; unmatched junction bases: 8. CDR1 and CDR2 from the germline V gene are MGHRA and YSYEKL. The CDR3 spells CASSQVGGRAWETQYF. In DNA, the CDR3 is TGCGCCAGCAGCCAAGTAGGCGGGAGGGCCTGGGAGACCCAGTACTTC.

The table lists this clone with a few counts. J is TRBJ2-1 and V is TRBV7-2; D perhaps matches TRBD2 (5 bases). Looked up from germline, CDR1 is SGHTA and CDR2 is FQGNSA. This CDR3 has 13 amino acids. Deletions cut 7 bases from V and 2 bases from J, with 9 bases between. CDR3 residues: CASKVGAYNEQFF. The CDR3 bases are TGTGCCAGCAAAGTGGGAGCCTACAATGAGCAGTTCTTC.

V usage is TRBV4-1 and J usage is TRBJ2-1; 8 nucleotides align to TRBD2. V trimming: 1 base; J trimming: 1 base; junction bases outside the gene matches: 3. This CDR3 spans 16 amino acids. Looked up from germline, CDR1 is MGHRA and CDR2 is YSYEKL. CDR3 nucleotide sequence: TGCGCCAGCAGCCAAGTTAGACTAGCGTCCTACAATGAGCAGTTCTTC. It is translated as CASSQVRLASYNEQFF.

The J gene is TRBJ2-1, the V gene TRBV30; 9 nucleotides line up with TRBD2. CDR3 length: 14 amino acids. Losses at the gene ends were 4 bases for V and 6 bases for J; bases not matched to a gene: 7. The germline CDR1 and CDR2 sequences are GTSNPN and SVGIG (reference sequence). The CDR3 protein is CAWKAAGGPNEQFF. CDR3 bases: TGTGCCTGGAAAGCAGCGGGAGGCCCCAATGAGCAGTTCTTC.

V is TRBV6-4 and J is TRBJ2-1; the D gene is possibly TRBD1 (6 bases). The CDR3 is 14 residues long. The V gene's germline CDR1 is MRHNA and CDR2 SNTAGT. V gave up 5 bases and J gave up 0 bases, with 8 bases separating them. The CDR3 DNA follows: TGTGCCAGCAGTTCAGGGGTCTCCTACAATGAGCAGTTCTTC. Its translation: CASSSGVSYNEQFF.

CDR3 in DNA: TGTGCCAGCAGCGGCGGACAGGGCCCAGGAAACACCATATATTTT. Translating it yields CASSGGQGPGNTIYF. The chain employs TRBV9 and TRBJ1-3, with 8 bases identical to TRBD1. The germline V gene has CDR1 SGDLS and CDR2 YYNGEE. V was clipped by 3 bases and J by 4 bases; unmatched bases: 6. This CDR3 is built from 15 residues.

The chain uses TRBV7-9 and TRBJ1-5; D remains unclear. The V and J ends lost 3 bases and 4 bases respectively, with 7 bases between them. Germline loops: CDR1 SEHNR, CDR2 FQNEAQ (reference sequence). This CDR3 is 13 amino acids long. The CDR3 sequence: CASSLTLNQPQHF. CDR3 coding DNA: TGTGCCAGCAGCTTGACACTTAATCAGCCCCAGCATTTT.

This clone has more than one count but fewer than ten. This chain uses TRBV2 with TRBJ2-1; D remains unclear. The V gene's germline CDR1 is SNHLY and CDR2 FYNNEI. CDR3 length: 13 amino acids. Trimming stripped 8 bases from V and 0 bases from J, with 8 bases between. The CDR3 region is CASQASSYNEQFF. CDR3 in DNA: TGTGCCAGCCAAGCTAGCTCCTACAATGAGCAGTTCTTC.

The rearrangement uses TRBV4-2 and TRBJ2-3, with TRBD1 as a possible D gene (6 bases). The CDR3 is 16 residues long. CDR1 is LGHNA and CDR2 is YNFKEQ in the germline V gene. V gave up 0 bases and J gave up 1 base, with 11 bases separating them. The CDR3, as DNA: TGTGCCAGCAGCCAAGAGGGGGCCGGGGGCACAGATACGCAGTATTTT. It specifies CASSQEGAGGTDTQYF.

This sequence joins TRBV6-6 and TRBJ2-3; 7 nucleotides agree with TRBD2. CDR3 length: 14 residues. Germline V gene lookup returns CDR1 MNHNY and CDR2 SVGAGI (reference sequence). Trimming at V came to 2 bases and at J to 7 bases, leaving 6 bases not matched to a gene. The CDR3 DNA follows: TGTGCCAGCAGTTACGGGACTACCTCGTATACGCAGTATTTT. The encoded protein is CASSYGTTSYTQYF.

This clone was counted between two and nine times. The V gene is TRBV7-2, the J gene TRBJ2-3; weak D call: TRBD1 (7 bases). V was pared by 1 base and J by 4 bases, with 18 bases between. The CDR3 runs to 17 residues. Germline V lookup: CDR1 SGHTA, CDR2 FQGNSA. The CDR3 region is CASSLVGPGGIADTQYF. CDR3 coding DNA: TGTGCCAGCAGCTTAGTGGGACCAGGGGGGATCGCAGATACGCAGTATTTT.

The V and J genes are TRBV6-1 and TRBJ2-5; no definite D call. The CDR3 loop spans 12 amino acids. In germline, CDR1 is MNHNS, CDR2 SASEGT. Trimming removed 6 bases at V and 1 base at J, with 6 bases between. The CDR3 DNA follows: TGTGCCAGCAGGGCAGGCCAAGAGACCCAGTACTTC. Protein product: CASRAGQETQYF.

The chain recombines TRBV6-1 with TRBJ1-5, with D tentatively TRBD1 (5 bases). V was clipped by 0 bases and J by 0 bases, with 15 bases between them. Germline loops: CDR1 MNHNS, CDR2 SASEGT. The CDR3 is made up of 18 amino acids. CDR3 loop: CASSEAPTVPYSNQPQHF. Here the CDR3 DNA reads TGTGCCAGCAGTGAAGCTCCGACAGTACCTTATAGCAATCAGCCCCAGCATTTT.

The chain combines TRBV6-5 with TRBJ1-5; a weak D match, TRBD1 (6 bases). Trimming stripped 7 bases from V and 7 bases from J, with 14 bases between. CDR1 is MNHEY and CDR2 is SVGAGI in the germline V gene. The CDR3 sequence is 13 residues long. CDR3 DNA sequence: TGTGCCAGCACTACAGGGTTGGGGCAGCCCCAGCATTTT. This translates into CASTTGLGQPQHF.

This sequence joins TRBV7-6 and TRBJ1-3, with 7 bases aligning to TRBD1. Germline V gene lookup returns CDR1 SGHVS and CDR2 FNYEAQ. V was clipped by 0 bases and J by 4 bases; unmatched bases: 6. This CDR3 is built from 16 residues. The CDR3 sequence: CASSLAQQGSGNTIYF. CDR3 in DNA: TGTGCCAGCAGCTTAGCCCAACAGGGGTCGGGAAACACCATATATTTT.

The V gene is TRBV5-4, the J gene TRBJ2-1, with D perhaps TRBD2 (5 bases). The CDR3 runs to 14 residues. Trimming took 0 bases from V and 10 from J, leaving 14 bases between them. Per the germline V gene, CDR1 is SGHNT and CDR2 is YYREEE (reference sequence). The chain's CDR3 is CASSLDRLAGEQFF. The CDR3 DNA is TGTGCCAGCAGCTTGGATCGTCTAGCTGGCGAGCAGTTCTTC.

V gene TRBV19 combines with J gene TRBJ2-2; D is possibly TRBD1 (6 bases). Germline V gene sequence: CDR1 LNHDA, CDR2 SQIVND (reference sequence). Trimming left V 10 bases short and J 5 bases short, with 23 bases between. The CDR3 is 16 residues long. Written as DNA, the CDR3 is TGTGCCACCCCGAGACTCAGGGGAGCTGAGACCGGGGAGCTGTTTTTT. The encoded protein is CATPRLRGAETGELFF. Based on the CDR3 plus reference TRBV19 and TRBJ2-2, the full variable domain is DGGITQSPKYLFRKEGQNVTLSCEQNLNHDAMYWYRQDPGQGLRLIYYSQIVNDFQKGDIAEGYSVSREKKESFPLTVTSAQKNPTAFYLCATPRLRGAETGELFFGEGSRLTVL.

This rearrangement joins TRBV10-1 to TRBJ2-3; a possible D gene is TRBD2 (6 bases). The CDR3 totals 14 residues. Trimming shortened V by 5 bases and J by 4 bases, and 13 bases separated the two germline ends. Germline CDR1 reads WNHNN; CDR2 reads SYGVQD (reference sequence). This CDR3 is CASSIGGAADTQYF. The CDR3 DNA follows: TGCGCCAGCAGTATTGGCGGGGCCGCAGATACGCAGTATTTT.

This clone was seen a handful of times. The chain uses TRBV29-1 and TRBJ2-7; TRBD2 aligns across 9 bases. Trimming took 4 bases from V and 5 from J; bases not matched to a gene: 9. This CDR3 has 14 amino acids. CDR1 SQVTM and CDR2 ANQGSEA come from the germline V gene. CDR3 nucleotide sequence: TGCAGCGTTGGTAGCGGGAGAATACGTGACGAGCAGTACTTC. It encodes CSVGSGRIRDEQYF.

The J gene is TRBJ1-4, the V gene TRBV18; no definite D call. V dropped 1 base and J dropped 6 bases, with 15 bases sitting between them. The germline CDR1 and CDR2 sequences are KGHSH and LQKENI. This CDR3 is built from 16 residues. CDR3 coding DNA: TGTGCCAGCTCACCACTTGGGCGGGAGAAAGATGAAAAACTGTTTTTT. It is translated as CASSPLGREKDEKLFF.

The V call is TRBV6-5, the J call TRBJ1-2; D might be TRBD1 (6 bases). V lost 0 bases and J 6 bases, leaving 8 bases between the germline ends. The CDR3 has 13 residues. Germline CDR1 reads MNHEY; CDR2 reads SVGAGI. The CDR3 loop reads CASSYSDRDGYTF. DNA of the CDR3: TGTGCCAGCAGTTACTCGGACAGAGATGGCTACACCTTC.

J is TRBJ2-5 and V is TRBV20-1; maybe TRBD2 (5 bases). CDR3 size: 11 residues. Germline V gives CDR1 DFQATT, CDR2 SNEGSKA (reference sequence). Trimming removed 6 bases at V and 10 bases at J, with 15 bases between. CDR3 residues: CSAKMIGGQYF. The CDR3 bases are TGCAGTGCGAAAATGATTGGAGGCCAGTACTTC.

The chain employs TRBV10-3 and TRBJ2-2; TRBD2 might be the D (6 bases). This CDR3 has 16 amino acids. Germline CDR1 is ENHRY and CDR2 is SYGVKD. The ends were cut back, 0 bases at V and 6 bases at J, with 14 bases in the middle. The CDR3 sequence: CAISESGLPVAGELFF. The CDR3 DNA reads as TGTGCCATCAGTGAGTCGGGACTCCCGGTGGCCGGGGAGCTGTTTTTT.